The T cell receptor beta chain described here comes from a study of identifying expanded T cells in peripheral blood (dated by TCRdb to the late 2010s). At the level of the whole study: Four technical replicates, made by sequencing separate aliquots from the same pool of genomic DNA, were compared pairwise.

Measured from the cysteine to the phenylalanine, the CDR3 is 14 residues long. Left in the record is the CDR3 DNA by itself, 42 bases read in frame from the first base. The germline V gene sets CDR1 to SGHTA and CDR2 to FQGNSA. V is trimmed back by 5 bases and J by 4 bases, and the junction contains 6 bases that no gene match accounts for. TCRbeta CDR3 regions were profiled with the immunoSEQ Assay using bias-controlled multiplex PCR amplification of genomic DNA. Per the source publication's procedure: To quantify the absolute abundance of each unique TCRbeta CDR3 region, the sequences were collapsed and filtered. Differential abundance was tested with two models: a binomial (Fisher-equivalent) model and a beta-binomial model that adds time-dependent variance fitted from healthy donors. Clones with fewer than 5 combined templates were excluded, and clones with Benjamini-Hochberg FDR below 0.01 were called differentially abundant. Using the form v = (b*log(k)+a)^2, the beta-binomial variance was modeled as a function of the total template count across the two samples. Entries here come from immuneACCESS through TCRdb and include only in-frame sequences with V and J called. Some clones fail to appear in such tables; in the studies checked, an unresolved V gene covers under half of the shortfall, and the cause of the remainder is unknown. For V, J and clone size, that table is used; D and trimming come from the DNA. The sample yields tens of thousands of clones; 80% to 90% were counted once. Together, the top ten hold roughly 4% of the sample.

Summary of the overall study and its limitations: Across all healthy-donor time intervals, the beta-binomial model significantly lowered both the number of clones called differentially abundant and the false-positive rate. About 1.1 differentially abundant clones were flagged by the binomial model between technical replicates, whereas about 15 and 19 were flagged over about two weeks and four weeks, respectively. The authors expected that over much longer intervals, such as months to years, biological variance in healthy repertoires might increase even further. For all healthy donors, the variance in clone template counts between roughly 2-week samples rose significantly as total template count increased.

This clone was detected a few times. The antigen this receptor binds is unknown. Per-base qualities were not stored, and no clone one base away is much larger. During the collection period, no infections or other immune events were recorded for the healthy donors. Healthy-donor blood repertoires served as a training cohort to calibrate time-dependent variance in a beta-binomial model of T-cell clone differential abundance. There were ten or so healthy donors in the training cohort, of whom 3 were female and 7 were male. Donor ages ranged from about 29 to 70 years, with an average of roughly 40 years. Obtained from a commercial supplier, whole blood was collected from each healthy donor at three time points set around 2 weeks apart. For immunosequencing, genomic DNA was extracted from unsorted whole blood.

What was sequenced was blood. This TCR was sampled from a person aged 18 to 70 in good health. This chain is built from TRBV7-2 and TRBJ2-7; 9 of the junction bases match TRBD1. The bases read TGTGCCAGCAGCGAGGACAGGGGCGATTACGAGCAGTACTTC. Its coded protein is CASSEDRGDYEQYF.